These T cell receptor beta chains were read from a single sample in a study of blood T cells in healthy people across ages. TCRdb passed the 5' RACE reads through MiXCR, listing each CDR3 protein once. The sample has about 1 million distinct CDR3 sequences, roughly 45% seen once. Sequenced input: blood. The origin of the receptors is an older woman in good health. Each CDR3 is given without its conserved first and last residue.

CDR3 length: 11; V gene: TRBV13; J gene: -; CDR3 protein: ASSLEGHYEQY
CDR3 length: 12; V gene: TRBV3-1; J gene: TRBJ2-7; CDR3 protein: ASSPAGTSTEQY
CDR3 length: 10; V gene: TRBV6-6; J gene: TRBJ1-2; CDR3 protein: ASTGQGGGYT
CDR3 length: 13; V gene: TRBV10-3; J gene: TRBJ1-5; CDR3 protein: AISEGGDTNQPQH
CDR3 length: 11; V gene: TRBV10-3; J gene: TRBJ2-7; CDR3 protein: AISRDGAYEQY
CDR3 length: 14; V gene: TRBV20-1; J gene: TRBJ1-6; CDR3 protein: SARDAGLSYNSPLH
CDR3 length: 13; V gene: TRBV7-2; J gene: TRBJ1-5; CDR3 protein: ASSSEGQRNQPQH
CDR3 length: 16; V gene: TRBV7-3; J gene: TRBJ2-5; CDR3 protein: ASSLKASGVTSYNEQY
CDR3 length: 14; V gene: TRBV5-6; J gene: TRBJ2-3; CDR3 protein: ASSLGRGASTDTQY
CDR3 length: 13; V gene: TRBV7-8; J gene: TRBJ2-1; CDR3 protein: ASSPRVGDPNEQF
CDR3 length: 14; V gene: TRBV10-3; J gene: TRBJ1-2; CDR3 protein: AITPIGEHGGSGYT
CDR3 length: 14; V gene: TRBV7-2; J gene: TRBJ2-7; CDR3 protein: ASSLVASATSYEQY
CDR3 length: 13; V gene: TRBV11-2; J gene: TRBJ1-1; CDR3 protein: ASSLAGAAVSVSF
CDR3 length: 12; V gene: TRBV25-1; J gene: TRBJ2-5; CDR3 protein: ASRGLGKQETQY
CDR3 length: 12; V gene: TRBV10-3; J gene: TRBJ2-1; CDR3 protein: AITLGLASDEQF
CDR3 length: 12; V gene: TRBV7-2; J gene: TRBJ1-5; CDR3 protein: ASSFWGRGQPQH
CDR3 length: 13; V gene: TRBV18; J gene: TRBJ2-1; CDR3 protein: ASNGLESSYNEQF
CDR3 length: 12; V gene: TRBV10-3; J gene: TRBJ2-5; CDR3 protein: AISESAVQETQY
CDR3 length: 13; V gene: TRBV27; J gene: TRBJ1-5; CDR3 protein: ASSLVAGSNQPQH
CDR3 length: 13; V gene: TRBV11-1; J gene: TRBJ2-3; CDR3 protein: ASSLERRATDTQY
CDR3 length: 10; V gene: TRBV12-5; J gene: TRBJ1-2; CDR3 protein: ASGSTNYGYT
CDR3 length: 10; V gene: TRBV30; J gene: TRBJ1-1; CDR3 protein: AWRLGNSWAF
CDR3 length: 14; V gene: TRBV25-1; J gene: TRBJ2-2; CDR3 protein: ASSEFVGQVTGELF
CDR3 length: 14; V gene: TRBV28; J gene: TRBJ2-5; CDR3 protein: ASSSPGQGADETQY
CDR3 length: 16; V gene: TRBV6-2/TRBV6-3; J gene: TRBJ1-2; CDR3 protein: ASSLNRRGGPGIYGYT
CDR3 length: 10; V gene: TRBV30; J gene: TRBJ2-1; CDR3 protein: AWASLNNEQF
CDR3 length: 12; V gene: TRBV7-9; J gene: -; CDR3 protein: ASRGYSGKHEQY
CDR3 length: 14; V gene: TRBV5-1; J gene: TRBJ2-1; CDR3 protein: ASSFRLAGVGNEQF
CDR3 length: 12; V gene: TRBV27; J gene: TRBJ1-2; CDR3 protein: ASSSLGAIAGYT
CDR3 length: 11; V gene: TRBV6-5; J gene: TRBJ2-2; CDR3 protein: ASSREGAGELF
CDR3 length: 15; V gene: TRBV9; J gene: TRBJ2-1; CDR3 protein: ASSAGTSGTIYNEQF
CDR3 length: 12; V gene: TRBV6-1; J gene: TRBJ1-6; CDR3 protein: ASSEGQGLSALH
CDR3 length: 13; V gene: TRBV18; J gene: TRBJ2-7; CDR3 protein: ASSPEGQGAREQY
CDR3 length: 11; V gene: TRBV20-1; J gene: TRBJ1-1; CDR3 protein: SAVQGVETEAF
CDR3 length: 14; V gene: TRBV6-1; J gene: TRBJ2-5; CDR3 protein: ASRKLAGESGGTQY
CDR3 length: 14; V gene: TRBV20-1; J gene: TRBJ2-1; CDR3 protein: SARKSPGLAKTEQF
CDR3 length: 11; V gene: TRBV24-1; J gene: TRBJ2-1; CDR3 protein: ATSDGSTYEQF
CDR3 length: 13; V gene: TRBV6-4; J gene: TRBJ2-3; CDR3 protein: ASSDPVGSTDTQY
CDR3 length: 13; V gene: TRBV11-2; J gene: TRBJ1-6; CDR3 protein: ASSLVGHPNSPLH
CDR3 length: 15; V gene: TRBV6-5; J gene: TRBJ2-7; CDR3 protein: ASSYSIPASGRSEQY
CDR3 length: 9; V gene: TRBV30; J gene: TRBJ2-7; CDR3 protein: AWDSGNEQY
CDR3 length: 15; V gene: TRBV7-8; J gene: TRBJ2-7; CDR3 protein: ASSRPEEPQGGYEQY
CDR3 length: 11; V gene: TRBV27; J gene: TRBJ2-5; CDR3 protein: ASSPWTTETQY
CDR3 length: 12; V gene: TRBV4-1; J gene: TRBJ2-7; CDR3 protein: TSSRKMEWDEQY
CDR3 length: 11; V gene: TRBV20-1; J gene: TRBJ1-2; CDR3 protein: SAKDRGPYGYT
CDR3 length: 11; V gene: TRBV20-1; J gene: TRBJ1-2; CDR3 protein: SARGGVENGYT
CDR3 length: 12; V gene: TRBV3-1; J gene: TRBJ2-1; CDR3 protein: ASSLRGRQETQF
CDR3 length: 11; V gene: TRBV20-1; J gene: TRBJ1-2; CDR3 protein: SASALTNYGYT
CDR3 length: 13; V gene: TRBV6-5; J gene: TRBJ2-1; CDR3 protein: ASSYYAGGGNEQF
CDR3 length: 10; V gene: TRBV3-1; J gene: TRBJ2-7; CDR3 protein: ASSQGTAEQY
CDR3 length: 15; V gene: TRBV2; J gene: TRBJ2-7; CDR3 protein: ASTGTSSGRGSYEQY
CDR3 length: 12; V gene: TRBV20-1; J gene: TRBJ2-3; CDR3 protein: SARERQLTDTQY
CDR3 length: 13; V gene: TRBV5-8; J gene: TRBJ2-4; CDR3 protein: ASSFTQGAGNIQY